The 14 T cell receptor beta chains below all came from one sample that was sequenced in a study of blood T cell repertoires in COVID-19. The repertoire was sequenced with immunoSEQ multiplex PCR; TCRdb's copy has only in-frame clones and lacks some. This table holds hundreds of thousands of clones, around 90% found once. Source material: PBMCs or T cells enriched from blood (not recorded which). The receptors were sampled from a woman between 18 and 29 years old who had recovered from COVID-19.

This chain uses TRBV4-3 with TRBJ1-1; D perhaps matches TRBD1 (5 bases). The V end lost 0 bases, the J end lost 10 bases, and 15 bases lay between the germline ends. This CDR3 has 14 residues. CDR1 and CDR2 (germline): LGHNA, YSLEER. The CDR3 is CASSQDPRQGRAFF. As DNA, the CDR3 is TGCGCCAGCAGCCAAGATCCCCGCCAGGGTCGAGCTTTCTTT.

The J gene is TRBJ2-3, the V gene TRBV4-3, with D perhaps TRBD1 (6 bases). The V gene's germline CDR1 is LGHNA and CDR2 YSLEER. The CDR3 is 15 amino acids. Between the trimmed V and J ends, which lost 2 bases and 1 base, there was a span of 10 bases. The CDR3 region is CASSQRTVGTDTQYF. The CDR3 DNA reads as TGCGCCAGCAGCCAAAGGACAGTTGGCACAGATACGCAGTATTTT.

For the CDR3, the DNA is TGTGCCAGCAGGCAACAGGGGGCGAGTAATCAGCCCCAGCATTTT. Translated, it gives CASRQQGASNQPQHF. The V call is TRBV28, the J call TRBJ1-5, with 9 bases fitting TRBD1. CDR3 size: 15 residues. Germline CDR1 and CDR2: MDHEN and SYDVKM. J gave up 4 bases and V 6 bases, and 7 bases lay outside the gene matches.

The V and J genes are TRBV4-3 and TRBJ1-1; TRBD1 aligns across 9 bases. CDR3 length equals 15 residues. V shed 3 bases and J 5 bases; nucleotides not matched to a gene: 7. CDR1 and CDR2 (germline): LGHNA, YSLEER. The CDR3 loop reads CASSQLQGAQTEAFF. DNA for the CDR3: TGCGCCAGCAGCCAGTTACAGGGGGCTCAAACTGAAGCTTTCTTT.

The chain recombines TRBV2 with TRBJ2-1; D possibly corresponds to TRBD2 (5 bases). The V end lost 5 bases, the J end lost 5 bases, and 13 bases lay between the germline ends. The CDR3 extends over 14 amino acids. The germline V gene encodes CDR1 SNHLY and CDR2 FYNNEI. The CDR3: CASSLHLADNEQFF. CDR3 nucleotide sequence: TGTGCCAGCAGTCTGCATCTAGCTGACAATGAGCAGTTCTTC.

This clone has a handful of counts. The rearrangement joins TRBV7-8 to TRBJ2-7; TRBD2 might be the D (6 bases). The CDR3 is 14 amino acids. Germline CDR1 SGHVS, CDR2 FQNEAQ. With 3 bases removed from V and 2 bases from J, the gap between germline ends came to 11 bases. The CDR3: CASSLAGKTYEQYF. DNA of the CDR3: TGTGCCAGCAGCTTGGCGGGGAAGACCTACGAGCAGTACTTC.

CDR3 bases: TGCAGTGCTAGTACCGCCCCGACAGGGAGCATCAGGAACTATGGCTACACCTTC. Residues: CSASTAPTGSIRNYGYTF. The chain couples TRBV20-1 to TRBJ1-2; 7 nucleotides line up with TRBD1. Germline-derived CDR1 and CDR2 are DFQATT and SNEGSKA (reference sequence). V trimming: 3 bases; J trimming: 2 bases; junction bases outside the gene matches: 18. This CDR3 region has 18 residues.

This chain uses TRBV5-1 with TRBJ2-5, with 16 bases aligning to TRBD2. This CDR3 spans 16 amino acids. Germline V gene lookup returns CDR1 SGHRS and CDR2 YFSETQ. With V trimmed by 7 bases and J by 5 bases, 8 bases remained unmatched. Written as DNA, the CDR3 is TGCGCCAGCGGTGGGACTAGCGGGGGGGTCCCCGAGACCCAGTACTTC. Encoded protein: CASGGTSGGVPETQYF.

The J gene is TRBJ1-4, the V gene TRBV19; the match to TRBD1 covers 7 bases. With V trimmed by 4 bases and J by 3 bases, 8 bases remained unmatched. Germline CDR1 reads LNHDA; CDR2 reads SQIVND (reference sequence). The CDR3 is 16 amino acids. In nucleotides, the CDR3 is TGTGCCAGTAGTACTCGCCTACAGGGGCCTAATGAAAAACTGTTTTTT. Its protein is CASSTRLQGPNEKLFF.

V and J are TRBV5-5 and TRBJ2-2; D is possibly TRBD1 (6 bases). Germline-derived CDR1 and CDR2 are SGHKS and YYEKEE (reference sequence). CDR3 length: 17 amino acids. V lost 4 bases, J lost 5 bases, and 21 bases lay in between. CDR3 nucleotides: TGTGCCAGCAGCCTGATAGTACAGGGTAGTTTTACCGGGGAGCTGTTTTTT. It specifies CASSLIVQGSFTGELFF.

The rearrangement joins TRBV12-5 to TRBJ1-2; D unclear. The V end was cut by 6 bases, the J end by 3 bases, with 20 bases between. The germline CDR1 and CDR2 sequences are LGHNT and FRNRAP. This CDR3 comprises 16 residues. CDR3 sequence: CASGWSGSETYYGYTF. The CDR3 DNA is TGTGCTAGTGGCTGGAGCGGATCGGAGACTTACTATGGCTACACCTTC. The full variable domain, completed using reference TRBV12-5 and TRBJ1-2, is DARVTQTPRHKVTEMGQEVTMRCQPILGHNTVFWYRQTMMQGLELLAYFRNRAPLDDSGMPKDRFSAEMPDATLATLKIQPSEPRDSAVYFCASGWSGSETYYGYTFGSGTRLTVV.

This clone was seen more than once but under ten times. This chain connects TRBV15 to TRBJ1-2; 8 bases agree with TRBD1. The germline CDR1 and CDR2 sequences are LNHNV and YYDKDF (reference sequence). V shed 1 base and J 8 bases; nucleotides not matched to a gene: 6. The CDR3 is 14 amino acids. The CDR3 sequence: CATSRATGVGGYTF. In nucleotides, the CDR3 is TGTGCCACCAGCAGAGCGACAGGGGTCGGGGGCTACACCTTC. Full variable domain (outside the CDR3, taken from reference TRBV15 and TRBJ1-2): DAMVIQNPRYQVTQFGKPVTLSCSQTLNHNVMYWYQQKSSQAPKLLFHYYDKDFNNEADTPDNFQSRRPNTSFCFLDIRSPGLGDTAMYLCATSRATGVGGYTFGSGTRLTVV.

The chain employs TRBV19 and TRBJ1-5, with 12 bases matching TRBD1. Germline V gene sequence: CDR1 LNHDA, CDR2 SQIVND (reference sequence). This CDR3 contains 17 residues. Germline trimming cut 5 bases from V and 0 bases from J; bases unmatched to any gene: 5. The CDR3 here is CASSPGTGGFSNQPQHF. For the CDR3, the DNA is TGTGCCAGTAGTCCCGGGACAGGGGGCTTTAGCAATCAGCCCCAGCATTTT.

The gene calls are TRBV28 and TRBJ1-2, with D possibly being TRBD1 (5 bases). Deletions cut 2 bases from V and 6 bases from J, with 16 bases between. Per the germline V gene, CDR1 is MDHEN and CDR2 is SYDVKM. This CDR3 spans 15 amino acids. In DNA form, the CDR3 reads TGTGCCAGCAGTTTACCGGGACTTCGGACGGATGGCTACACCTTC. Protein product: CASSLPGLRTDGYTF.